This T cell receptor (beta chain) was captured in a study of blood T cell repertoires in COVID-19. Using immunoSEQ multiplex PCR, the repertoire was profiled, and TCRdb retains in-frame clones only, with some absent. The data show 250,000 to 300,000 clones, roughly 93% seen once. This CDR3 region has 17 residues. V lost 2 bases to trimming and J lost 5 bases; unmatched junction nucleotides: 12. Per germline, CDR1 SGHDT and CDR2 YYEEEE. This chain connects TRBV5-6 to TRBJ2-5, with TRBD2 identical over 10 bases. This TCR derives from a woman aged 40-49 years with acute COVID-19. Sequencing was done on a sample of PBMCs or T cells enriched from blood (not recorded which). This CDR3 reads CASSFGLAGDPGETQYF. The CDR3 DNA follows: TGTGCCAGCAGCTTTGGGCTAGCGGGAGATCCCGGCGAGACCCAGTACTTC.